This T cell receptor beta chain was captured in a study of OX40 agonist ivuxolimab in advanced cancers. Profiling relied on immunoSEQ multiplex PCR, and the TCRdb table lists in-frame clones only, not all of them. The profile shows approximately 67,000 clones, roughly four fifths of them singletons. The CDR3 covers 13 residues. V lost 3 bases, J lost 2 bases, and 4 bases lay in between. The V gene's germline CDR1 is MDHEN and CDR2 SYDVKM. Sequenced material: CD4+ or CD8+ T cells sorted from blood, taken in a trial of the OX40 agonist ivuxolimab. The V call is TRBV28, the J call TRBJ1-4; no reliable D call. The origin of this receptor is an adult with an advanced solid tumor such as melanoma, head and neck, liver or kidney cancer. This chain's CDR3 is CASSLLTNEKLFF. CDR3 DNA sequence: TGTGCCAGCAGTTTGCTGACTAATGAAAAACTGTTTTTT. Supplemented by reference TRBV28 and TRBJ1-4, the full variable domain reads DVKVTQSSRYLVKRTGEKVFLECVQDMDHENMFWYRQDPGLGLRLIYFSYDVKMKEKGDIPEGYSVSREKKERFSLILESASTNQTSMYLCASSLLTNEKLFFGSGTQLSVL.